This TCR beta chain was sequenced during a study of cytomegalovirus exposure and HLA in healthy donors. As to this clone: Its target is unknown.

Study-wide results and limits: For TCR beta chains, V- and J-gene trimming was later linked to a missense DCLRE1C variant. It was assumed in the presence/absence analyses that sequencing depth was roughly uniform across donors.

The PCR ran on 60 Vbeta and 13 Jbeta primers. TCRdb's copy holds only in-frame clones and misses some; the assay was immunoSEQ multiplex PCR. Seen here are about 200,000 clones, about 70% observed once, and the top ten hold less than 3%. Germline-derived CDR1 and CDR2 are ENHRY and SYGVKD. This CDR3 contains 12 residues. V lost 2 bases and J lost 11, with 10 bases in between. This receptor was obtained from a man aged 35 to 55 in good health and CMV-seropositive. This chain connects TRBV10-3 to TRBJ1-5, with D possibly TRBD1 on 6 matching bases. What was sequenced was PBMCs. CDR3 in DNA: TGTGCCATCAGTGAGAGTGCAGGGGCCCAGCATTTT. Its protein is CAISESAGAQHF.